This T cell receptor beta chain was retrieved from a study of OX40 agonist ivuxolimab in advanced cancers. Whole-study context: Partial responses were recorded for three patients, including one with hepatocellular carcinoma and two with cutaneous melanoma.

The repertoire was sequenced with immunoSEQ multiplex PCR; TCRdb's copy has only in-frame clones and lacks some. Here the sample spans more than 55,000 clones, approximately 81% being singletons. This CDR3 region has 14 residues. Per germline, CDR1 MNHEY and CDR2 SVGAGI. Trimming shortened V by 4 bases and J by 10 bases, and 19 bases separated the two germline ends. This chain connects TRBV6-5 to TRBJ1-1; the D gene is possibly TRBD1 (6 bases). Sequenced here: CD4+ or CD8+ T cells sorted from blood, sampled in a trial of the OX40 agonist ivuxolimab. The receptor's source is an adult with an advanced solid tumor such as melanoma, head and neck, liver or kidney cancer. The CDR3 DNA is TGTGCCAGCAGTTTTAACACAGGGCCCCAACGAGCTTTCTTT. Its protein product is CASSFNTGPQRAFF.